This T cell receptor beta chain was documented in a study of T cell responses to AZD1222 COVID-19 vaccine. Turning to the study itself: Pooled samples include second doses given at about 4 or 12 weeks. Notes on the study in general: It should be noted that donors were predominantly white British and more often female, and clonal diversity was possibly underestimated. Recipients of two AZD1222 doses showed rising Spike-specific TCR breadth and depth. There were repertoire samples only from the period after the peak T cell response.

For this clone: Its antigen is undetermined.

Clones were read by immunoSEQ multiplex PCR, and TCRdb kept only the in-frame ones, dropping some. The data contain about 180,000 clones, about 90% of them singletons. The TCR was taken from an adult in good health. The sequencing used peripheral blood, collected on day 0 of AZD1222 vaccination.

The CDR3 bases are TGTGCCAGCAGTCTCTCCAGGGGGATGAACACTGAAGCTTTCTTT. Translated: CASSLSRGMNTEAFF. The chain couples TRBV28 to TRBJ1-1; 7 bases align to TRBD1. Germline CDR1 is MDHEN and CDR2 is SYDVKM. This CDR3 is built from 15 residues. With V trimmed by 5 bases and J by 0 bases, 6 bases remained unmatched.